The next 10 T cell receptor beta chains were all read from a single sample in a study of blood T cell repertoires in COVID-19. Method: immunoSEQ multiplex PCR; TCRdb's copy keeps in-frame clones and lacks some. Altogether around 45,000 clones are present, around 90% being singletons, with the ten largest covering roughly 15%. What was sequenced was peripheral blood. These receptors all come from a man in his fifties or sixties with active COVID-19.

The chain links TRBV29-1 to TRBJ1-3; D remains ambiguous. The germline V and J ends were trimmed by 3 bases and 3 bases, with 12 bases remaining between them. The CDR3 is made up of 14 amino acids. Germline CDR1 reads SQVTM; CDR2 reads ANQGSEA. CDR3 bases: TGCAGCGTTGAGGGAGGCGGGGTTGGAAACACCATATATTTT. This sequence encodes CSVEGGGVGNTIYF. The full variable domain, with the rest looked up from reference TRBV29-1 and TRBJ1-3, is SAVISQKPSRDICQRGTSLTIQCQVDSQVTMMFWYRQQPGQSLTLIATANQGSEATYESGFVIDKFPISRPNLTFSTLTVSNMSPEDSSIYLCSVEGGGVGNTIYFGEGSWLTVV.

This clone was detected only a few times. This chain connects TRBV19 to TRBJ1-4; no clear D gene. The CDR3 sequence is 13 residues long. Germline loops: CDR1 LNHDA, CDR2 SQIVND (reference sequence). Trimming took off 4 bases at V and 5 bases at J, with 8 bases between the two ends. The CDR3 DNA follows: TGTGCCAGTAGTAATACGGAGAATGAAAAACTGTTTTTT. As protein: CASSNTENEKLFF.

The chain's CDR3 is CASSQEGGLNYEQYF. The DNA of the CDR3 is TGTGCCAGCAGTCAGGAGGGAGGACTTAACTACGAGCAGTACTTC. V usage is TRBV7-3 and J usage is TRBJ2-7; perhaps TRBD2 as D (6 bases). In germline, CDR1 is SGHTA, CDR2 FQGTGA. V was pared by 6 bases and J by 3 bases, with 18 bases between. The CDR3 sequence is 15 residues long.

V and J are TRBV28 and TRBJ2-7; 16 nucleotides match TRBD2. The junction had 6 bases not matched to a gene; V was cut back by 5 bases and J by 2 bases. This CDR3 has 17 amino acids. The V gene's germline CDR1 is MDHEN and CDR2 SYDVKM. This CDR3 reads CASSVTGTSGRAYEQYF. CDR3 DNA: TGTGCCAGCAGTGTTACCGGGACTAGCGGGAGGGCCTACGAGCAGTACTTC.

This sequence joins TRBV12-3 or TRBV12-4 and TRBJ2-5; weak D call: TRBD2 (5 bases). V lost 3 bases to trimming and J lost 7 bases, with 12 bases between them. The CDR3 extends over 13 amino acids. DNA for the CDR3: TGTGCCAGCAGTTTCCAGGAGGAAGGGACCCAGTACTTC. It yields the protein CASSFQEEGTQYF.

This clone was found once. The V and J genes are TRBV6-4 and TRBJ1-3, with TRBD1 as a possible D gene (6 bases). Trimming shortened V by 3 bases and J by 8 bases, and 23 bases separated the two germline ends. This CDR3 spans 17 amino acids. Germline V CDR1 and CDR2: MRHNA, SNTAGT. The CDR3 nucleotides read TGTGCCAGCAGTGATTACTTTAACAGGGAATTGGACGACACCATATATTTT. It yields the protein CASSDYFNRELDDTIYF.

The rearrangement uses TRBV5-1 and TRBJ1-2; TRBD1 matches 8 bases. Germline lookup yields CDR1 SGHRS and CDR2 YFSETQ. Unmatched junction bases numbered 7, after V lost 4 bases and J lost 2 bases. The CDR3 spans 15 residues. The CDR3 spells CASSPRTGINYGYTF. DNA for the CDR3: TGCGCCAGCAGCCCACGGACAGGGATAAACTATGGCTACACCTTC. Full variable domain (rest looked up from reference TRBV5-1 and TRBJ1-2): KAGVTQTPRYLIKTRGQQVTLSCSPISGHRSVSWYQQTPGQGLQFLFEYFSETQRNKGNFPGRFSGRQFSNSRSEMNVSTLELGDSALYLCASSPRTGINYGYTFGSGTRLTVV.

The chain carries TRBV18 and TRBJ1-5; 11 bases align to TRBD1. The CDR3 is 14 amino acids. The J segment lost 6 bases and the V segment lost 3 bases, leaving 1 base of the junction unmatched. Germline V gene sequence: CDR1 KGHSH, CDR2 LQKENI. Here the CDR3 reads CASSPGTGGQPQHF. CDR3 DNA sequence: TGTGCCAGCTCACCGGGGACAGGGGGTCAGCCCCAGCATTTT.

This clone showed up just a few times. V usage is TRBV11-3 and J usage is TRBJ2-3, with 7 bases fitting TRBD1. Trimming took 5 bases from V and 4 from J; bases not matched to a gene: 12. Per the germline V gene, CDR1 is SGHNT and CDR2 is YENEEA. The CDR3 extends over 16 amino acids. CDR3 amino acids: CASSLGGVGGADTQYF. CDR3 coding DNA: TGTGCCAGCAGCCTAGGGGGCGTCGGTGGGGCAGATACGCAGTATTTT.

The rearrangement uses TRBV6-2 or TRBV6-3 and TRBJ2-5; TRBD2 might be the D (6 bases). Germline V gene sequence: CDR1 MNHEY, CDR2 SVGEGT. The CDR3 contains 15 residues. Trimming removed 5 bases at V and 0 bases at J, with 13 bases between. The CDR3 DNA reads as TGTGCCAGCAGTACGACTCGGGGGAACCAAGAGACCCAGTACTTC. Its translation: CASSTTRGNQETQYF.